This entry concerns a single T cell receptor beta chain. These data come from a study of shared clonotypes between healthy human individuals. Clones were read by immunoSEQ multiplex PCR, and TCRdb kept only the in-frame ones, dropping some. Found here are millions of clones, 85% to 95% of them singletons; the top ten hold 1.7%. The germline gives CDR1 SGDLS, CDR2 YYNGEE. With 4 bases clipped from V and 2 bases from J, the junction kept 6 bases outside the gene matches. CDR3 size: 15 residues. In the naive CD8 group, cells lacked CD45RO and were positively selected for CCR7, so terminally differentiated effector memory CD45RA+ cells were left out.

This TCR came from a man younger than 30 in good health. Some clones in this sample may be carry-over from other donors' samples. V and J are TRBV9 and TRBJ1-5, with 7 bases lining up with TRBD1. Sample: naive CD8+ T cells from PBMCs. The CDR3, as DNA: TGTGCCAGCAGCAAGACAGGGTTCGGCAATCAGCCCCAGCATTTT. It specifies CASSKTGFGNQPQHF.